This passage covers 17 T cell receptor beta chains from one sample sequenced in a study of T cells in localized non-small cell lung cancer. The data were produced by immunoSEQ multiplex PCR, yet TCRdb's version contains in-frame clones alone and is incomplete. The table shows 15,000 to 20,000 clones, with 90% occurring only once. Sequences were derived from peripheral blood mononuclear cells, sampled before any cancer treatment. These receptors all come from a woman aged 40 to 75 with stage III lung adenocarcinoma.

V gene TRBV27 combines with J gene TRBJ2-1; 8 nucleotides line up with TRBD2. V shed 6 bases, J shed 6 bases, and the junction held 7 bases outside the gene matches. The CDR3 runs 14 residues. Germline loops: CDR1 MNHEY, CDR2 SMNVEV (reference sequence). Here the CDR3 DNA reads TGTGCCAGCAGACCGGGGGGGCCGCCCAATGAGCAGTTCTTC. Its protein product is CASRPGGPPNEQFF.

The genes are TRBV30 and TRBJ2-7; 8 positions agree with TRBD1. V lost 1 base and J lost 3; bases outside the gene matches: 2. CDR3 length: 13 amino acids. CDR1 GTSNPN and CDR2 SVGIG come from the germline V gene (reference sequence). CDR3 amino acids: CAWSAGGHYEQYF. The CDR3 DNA sequence: TGTGCCTGGAGTGCAGGGGGCCACTACGAGCAGTACTTC.

The V gene is TRBV5-1, the J gene TRBJ2-7, with a weak D call TRBD1 (6 bases). CDR3 length: 17 amino acids. CDR1 and CDR2 (germline): SGHRS, YFSETQ. Deletions cut 2 bases from V and 2 bases from J, with 20 bases between. CDR3 DNA sequence: TGCGCCAGCAGCTTCGGGCCCGCCCGGGACACCACCTACGAGCAGTACTTC. Encoded protein: CASSFGPARDTTYEQYF.

This chain connects TRBV15 to TRBJ1-5; D not certain. This CDR3 has 14 amino acids. V shed 5 bases and J shed 3 bases, with 11 bases lying between them. Germline V gene sequence: CDR1 LNHNV, CDR2 YYDKDF (reference sequence). CDR3 nucleotide sequence: TGTGCCACCAGCCCGGGCGAGATCAATCAGCCCCAGCATTTT. The encoded protein is CATSPGEINQPQHF.

The chain employs TRBV5-1 and TRBJ2-2; 12 bases match TRBD2. After removal of 4 bases from V and 3 bases from J, the junction contained 4 bases not matched to a gene. The V gene's germline CDR1 is SGHRS and CDR2 YFSETQ. This CDR3 has 16 residues. The CDR3 coding sequence is TGCGCCAGCAGCAGCGGACTAGCGGGGTACACCGGGGAGCTGTTTTTT. Translation: CASSSGLAGYTGELFF.

The V gene is TRBV10-2, the J gene TRBJ2-3; D not certain. This CDR3 region has 13 residues. Germline assignment: CDR1 WSHSY and CDR2 SAAADI. Between the trimmed V and J ends, which lost 2 bases and 4 bases, there was a span of 7 bases. The CDR3 is CASSETFSDTQYF. The CDR3, as DNA: TGCGCCAGCAGTGAGACTTTCTCAGATACGCAGTATTTT.

The chain has TRBV5-1 and TRBJ1-1; D may be TRBD1 (5 bases). Germline CDR1 reads SGHRS; CDR2 reads YFSETQ. This CDR3 has 14 amino acids. Trimming stripped 5 bases from V and 3 bases from J, with 14 bases between. The CDR3 DNA follows: TGCGCCAGCAGACAAGACAGTGGGGACACTGAAGCTTTCTTT. It translates to CASRQDSGDTEAFF.

This sequence joins TRBV2 and TRBJ2-1; D is possibly TRBD1 or TRBD2 (5 bases each). Looked up from germline, CDR1 is SNHLY and CDR2 is FYNNEI. This CDR3 has 16 residues. Trimming stripped 1 base from V and 1 base from J, with 11 bases between. Here the CDR3 DNA reads TGTGCCAGCAGTGAAGGGGGATGGGGGTCCTACAATGAGCAGTTCTTC. This sequence encodes CASSEGGWGSYNEQFF. Looking up the rest from reference TRBV2 and TRBJ2-1 gives the full variable domain: EPEVTQTPSHQVTQMGQEVILRCVPISNHLYFYWYRQILGQKVEFLVSFYNNEISEKSEIFDDQFSVERPDGSNFTLKIRSTKLEDSAMYFCASSEGGWGSYNEQFFGPGTRLTVL.

V usage is TRBV4-1 and J usage is TRBJ1-1, with unresolved D. Per the germline V gene, CDR1 is MGHRA and CDR2 is YSYEKL. This CDR3 spans 15 amino acids. Trimming cost V 2 bases and J 5 bases, with 15 bases left between them. The CDR3 sequence: CASSQRNVIWTEAFF. The CDR3 nucleotides read TGCGCCAGCAGCCAACGCAATGTTATATGGACTGAAGCTTTCTTT.

The chain is built from TRBV5-1 and TRBJ2-3; 7 positions match TRBD2. The CDR3 extends over 13 amino acids. The germline V gene encodes CDR1 SGHRS and CDR2 YFSETQ. V dropped 1 base and J dropped 5; count of bases not matched to a gene: 1. The CDR3 is CASSLTGGDTQYF. The CDR3 DNA follows: TGCGCCAGCAGCTTGACGGGAGGAGATACGCAGTATTTT.

The rearrangement links TRBV28 to TRBJ1-6; D remains ambiguous. V was pared by 3 bases and J by 14 bases, with 8 bases between. The CDR3 loop spans 11 amino acids. From germline, CDR1 is MDHEN and CDR2 SYDVKM. The DNA for the CDR3 is TGTGCCAGCAGTTTGGGCCGTTCCCTCCACTTT. Translated: CASSLGRSLHF.

The chain uses TRBV29-1 and TRBJ1-2; D is undetermined. Trimming took off 0 bases at V and 5 bases at J, with 4 bases between the two ends. The CDR3 runs 11 residues. The germline gives CDR1 SQVTM, CDR2 ANQGSEA. The CDR3 region has the DNA TGCAGCGTTGAAGAGGGTTATGGCTACACCTTC. Protein: CSVEEGYGYTF.

The V and J genes are TRBV11-2 and TRBJ1-1, with D hard to call. The ends were cut back, 6 bases at V and 4 bases at J, with 12 bases in the middle. The CDR3 is 13 residues long. Per germline, CDR1 SGHAT and CDR2 FQNNGV. CDR3 region: CASRSQRVTEAFF. The CDR3 DNA reads TGTGCCAGCAGAAGCCAAAGGGTCACTGAAGCTTTCTTT. Full variable domain (rest looked up from reference TRBV11-2 and TRBJ1-1): EAGVAQSPRYKIIEKRQSVAFWCNPISGHATLYWYQQILGQGPKLLIQFQNNGVVDDSQLPKDRFSAERLKGVDSTLKIQPAKLEDSAVYLCASRSQRVTEAFFGQGTRLTVV.

In regard to this clone: Additional DNA sequences in this sample encode the identical CDR3. V is TRBV5-1 and J is TRBJ2-7; 7 bases are a match to TRBD1. The CDR3 has 13 amino acids. The V gene's germline CDR1 is SGHRS and CDR2 YFSETQ. J was trimmed by 3 bases and V by 5 bases; bases with no gene match: 5. The CDR3 nucleotides are TGCGCCAGCAGGGGACGGACAGGCTACGAGCAGTACTTC. Translated, it gives CASRGRTGYEQYF.

CDR3 loop: CASSSRPGQGTYEQYF. CDR3 nucleotides: TGTGCCAGCAGCTCTCGGCCGGGACAGGGAACCTACGAGCAGTACTTC. The chain uses TRBV7-2 and TRBJ2-7, with 9 bases fitting TRBD1. The CDR3 has 16 residues. V was clipped by 4 bases and J by 2 bases; unmatched bases: 9. Germline CDR1 SGHTA, CDR2 FQGNSA.

The table lists this clone with a count of one. The chain uses TRBV5-1 and TRBJ1-2, with TRBD1 as a possible D gene (6 bases). The CDR3 covers 14 residues. CDR1 is SGHRS and CDR2 is YFSETQ in the germline V gene. V lost 0 bases to trimming and J lost 2 bases, with 8 bases between them. The DNA of the CDR3 is TGCGCCAGCAGCTTGGACAGGGCAAACTATGGCTACACCTTC. Its protein is CASSLDRANYGYTF.

The rearrangement links TRBV30 to TRBJ2-7; D tentatively reads TRBD1 or TRBD2 (5 bases each). In germline, CDR1 is GTSNPN, CDR2 SVGIG (reference sequence). V lost 3 bases, J lost 3 bases, and 15 bases lay in between. The CDR3 loop spans 14 amino acids. CDR3 DNA sequence: TGTGCCTGGAGCATCTCTGGGGGATACTACGAGCAGTACTTC. Translation gives CAWSISGGYYEQYF. Full variable domain (remainder filled in from reference TRBV30 and TRBJ2-7): SQTIHQWPATLVQPVGSPLSLECTVEGTSNPNLYWYRQAAGRGLQLLFYSVGIGQISSEVPQNLSASRPQDRQFILSSKKLLLSDSGFYLCAWSISGGYYEQYFGPGTRLTVT.